The source of this T cell receptor beta chain is a study of blood T cell repertoires in COVID-19. Libraries were prepared by immunoSEQ multiplex PCR; TCRdb keeps only in-frame clonotypes and omits some of them. The repertoire holds 110,000 or so clones, around nine tenths seen once, with about 2% in the top ten. Trimming shortened V by 4 bases and J by 5 bases, and 14 bases separated the two germline ends. The germline V gene has CDR1 SGHTA and CDR2 FQGTGA. The CDR3 extends over 15 amino acids. The receptor's source is a woman aged 45 to 65 with acute or convalescent COVID-19. This chain joins TRBV7-3 and TRBJ2-2, with D possibly TRBD2 on 5 matching bases. Material for sequencing was peripheral blood. The CDR3 spells CASSSQTTKTGELFF. The CDR3 DNA follows: TGTGCCAGCAGCTCCCAAACGACTAAAACCGGGGAGCTGTTTTTT.